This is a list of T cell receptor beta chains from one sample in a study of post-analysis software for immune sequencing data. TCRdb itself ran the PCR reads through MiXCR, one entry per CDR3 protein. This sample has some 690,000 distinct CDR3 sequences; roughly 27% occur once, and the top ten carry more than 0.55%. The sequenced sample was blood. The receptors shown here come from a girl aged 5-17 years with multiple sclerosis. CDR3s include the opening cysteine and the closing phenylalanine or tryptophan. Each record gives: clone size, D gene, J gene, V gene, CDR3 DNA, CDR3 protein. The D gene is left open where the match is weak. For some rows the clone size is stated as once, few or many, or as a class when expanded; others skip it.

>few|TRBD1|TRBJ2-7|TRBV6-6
TGTGCCAGCAGTTACGGCAGGGGGACCTACGAGCAGTACTTC
CASSYGRGTYEQYF
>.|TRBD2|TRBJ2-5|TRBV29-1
TGCAGCGTTGAAATAAGCGGGAGGGCCCAAGAGACCCAGTACTTC
CSVEISGRAQETQYF
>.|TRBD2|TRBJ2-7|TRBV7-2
TGTGCCAGCAGCTTATTACCAGCGGGAGGTCTGGACGAGCAGTACTTC
CASSLLPAGGLDEQYF
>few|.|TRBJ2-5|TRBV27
TGTGCCAGCAGCTCCTCCGGGGGCGGACAAGAGACCCAGTACTTC
CASSSSGGGQETQYF
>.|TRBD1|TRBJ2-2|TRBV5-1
TGCGCCAGCAGCTTGGGGACAGGCAAGGAGCTGTTTTTT
CASSLGTGKELFF
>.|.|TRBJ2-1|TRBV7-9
TGTGCCAGCAGCTTAGTTCAGAATGAGCAGTTCTTC
CASSLVQNEQFF
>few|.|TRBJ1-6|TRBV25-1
TGTGCCAGCAGGGGGAATAATTCACCCCTCCACTTT
CASRGNNSPLHF
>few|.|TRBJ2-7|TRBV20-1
TGCAGTGCGGGCCAGCGGACAGCGCGGGAGCAGTACTTC
CSAGQRTAREQYF
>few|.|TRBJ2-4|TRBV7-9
TGTGCCAGCATAGGTACTGAAAACATTCAGTACTTC
CASIGTENIQYF
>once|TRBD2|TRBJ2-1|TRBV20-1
TGCAGTGCTATTCTAGCGGGGGACTACAATGAGCAGTTCTTC
CSAILAGDYNEQFF
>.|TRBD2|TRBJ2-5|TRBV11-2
TGTGCCAGCAGCCCACGGGGACTAGCGGCCCCTCAGGAGACCCAGTACTTC
CASSPRGLAAPQETQYF
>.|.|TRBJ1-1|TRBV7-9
TGTGCCGGCAGCCCCGGTCGGGCCACTGAAGCTTTCTTT
CAGSPGRATEAFF
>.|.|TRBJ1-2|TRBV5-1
TGCGCCAGCAGACCAACCGGACAGCCTAACTATGGCTACACCTTC
CASRPTGQPNYGYTF
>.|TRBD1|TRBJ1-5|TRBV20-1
TGCAGTGCGGGCGGGACAGAAAATCAGCCCCAGCATTTT
CSAGGTENQPQHF
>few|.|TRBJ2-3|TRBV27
TGTGCCAGCAGTTCCCAGTGGGGGACCATAACGGATACGCAGTATTTT
CASSSQWGTITDTQYF
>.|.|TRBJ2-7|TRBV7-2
TGTGCCAGCAGCTCACAGCGGGCCCTCTCCTACGAGCAGTACTTC
CASSSQRALSYEQYF
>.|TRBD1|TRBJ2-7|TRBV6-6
TGTGCCAGCAGTTACGACAGGGCTGCGTACGAGCAGTACTTC
CASSYDRAAYEQYF
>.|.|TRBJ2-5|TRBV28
TGTGCCAGCAGTTCCTCACAGGGGAGGGAGCAGTACTTC
CASSSSQGREQYF
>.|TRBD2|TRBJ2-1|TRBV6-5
TGTGCCAGCAGTTACGTCGGGGGGGAGCAGTTCTTC
CASSYVGGEQFF
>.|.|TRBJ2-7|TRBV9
TGTGCCAGCAGCGTACAGCCGGTCGGGGAGCAGTACTTC
CASSVQPVGEQYF
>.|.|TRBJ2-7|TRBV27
TGTGCCAGCAGTTTATCGGGGTCTGCCGAGCAGTACTTC
CASSLSGSAEQYF
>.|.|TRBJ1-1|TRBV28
TGTGCCAGCAGCCCACTTGGGACAATGAACACTGAAGCTTTCTTT
CASSPLGTMNTEAFF
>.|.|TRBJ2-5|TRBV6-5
TGTGCCACCCGCCCGGCAGGACAAGAGACCCAGTACTTC
CATRPAGQETQYF
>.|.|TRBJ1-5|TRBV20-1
TGCAGTGCTAGAGAGGCAGGGAATAGCAATCAGCCCCAGCATTTT
CSAREAGNSNQPQHF
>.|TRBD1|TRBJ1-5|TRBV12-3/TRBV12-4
TGTGCCAGCAGGCGCGCCGGGGGGACAGGGGGCAGTCAGCCCCAGCATTTT
CASRRAGGTGGSQPQHF
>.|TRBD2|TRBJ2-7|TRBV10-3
TGTGCCATCAGCGAACTAGCGGTACAACACGAGCAGTACTTC
CAISELAVQHEQYF
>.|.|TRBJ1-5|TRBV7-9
TGTGCCAGCAGCTTGGGACTGGCGGGCAATCAGCCCCAGCATTTT
CASSLGLAGNQPQHF
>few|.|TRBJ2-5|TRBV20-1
TGCAGGGTTGGGCCTAAAGAGACCCAGTACTTC
CRVGPKETQYF
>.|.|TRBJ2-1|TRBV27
TGTGCCAGCAGTTTATCGGGGACTCCACGGTGGTTCTTC
CASSLSGTPRWFF
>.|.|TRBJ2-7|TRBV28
TGTGCCAGCAGTCCCGGGACGGACATCTACGAGCAGTACTTC
CASSPGTDIYEQYF
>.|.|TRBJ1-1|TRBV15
TGTGCCACCAGCAGAGATCTTTGGGGGACTGAAGCTTTCTTT
CATSRDLWGTEAFF
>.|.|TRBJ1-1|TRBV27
TGTGCCAGCAGTTTAAGGAGCAAGAACACTGAAGCTTTCTTT
CASSLRSKNTEAFF
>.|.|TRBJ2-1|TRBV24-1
TGTGCCACCAGTGATTTGTCGAGTCCTGAGCAGTTCTTC
CATSDLSSPEQFF
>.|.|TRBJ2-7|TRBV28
TGTGCCAGCACGGTTGGCGGGAACTACGAGCAGTACTTC
CASTVGGNYEQYF
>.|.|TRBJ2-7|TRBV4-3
TGCGCCAGCAGCCAAGGAAGAGAACGGTCCTACGAGCAGTACTTC
CASSQGRERSYEQYF
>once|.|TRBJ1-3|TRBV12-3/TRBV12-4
TGTGCCAGCAGTTTGTGGCGGAACACCATATATTTT
CASSLWRNTIYF
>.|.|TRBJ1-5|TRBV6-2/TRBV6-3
TGTGCCAGCAGCCCTAACGTGGCACAGAGACACCAGCATTTT
CASSPNVAQRHQHF
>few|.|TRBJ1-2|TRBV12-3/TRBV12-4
TGTGCCAGCAGTTTAGGAATTTGGGGCAGGGCCTATGGCTACACCTTC
CASSLGIWGRAYGYTF
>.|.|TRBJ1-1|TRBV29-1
TGCAGCGCCGGCGGAGGGATGGGAAACACTGAAGCTTTCTTT
CSAGGGMGNTEAFF
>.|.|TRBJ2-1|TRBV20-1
TGCAGTGCTGCCAACCCGGGACTCGGGGGTTACAATGAGCAGTTCTTC
CSAANPGLGGYNEQFF
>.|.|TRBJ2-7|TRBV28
TGTGCCAGCAGCCCGAGGGGTCTAGCGAGGAACGAGCAGTACTTC
CASSPRGLARNEQYF
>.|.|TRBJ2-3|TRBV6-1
TGTGCCAGCAGTGAACCGGGCGAATACACAGATACGCAGTATTTT
CASSEPGEYTDTQYF
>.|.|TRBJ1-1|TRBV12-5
TGTGCTAGTCGGCCAATGAACACTGAAGCTTTCTTT
CASRPMNTEAFF
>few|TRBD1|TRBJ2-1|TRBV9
TGTGCCAGCAGCGTCCTGACAGGGGACAATGAGCAGTTCTTC
CASSVLTGDNEQFF
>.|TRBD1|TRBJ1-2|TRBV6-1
TGTGCCAGCAGTGATCAAGGGACAGGTGGCGGCTACACCTTC
CASSDQGTGGGYTF
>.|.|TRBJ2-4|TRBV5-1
TGCGCCAGCAGCCCGGGGAGCAGGGCCCAAAACATTCAGTACTTC
CASSPGSRAQNIQYF
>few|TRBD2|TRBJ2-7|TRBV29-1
TGCAGCGTTGAAAATCGGAGCGGGAGAAAATACGAGCAGTACTTC
CSVENRSGRKYEQYF
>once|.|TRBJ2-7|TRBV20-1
TGCAGTAGCATATATACCTACGAGCAGTACTTC
CSSIYTYEQYF
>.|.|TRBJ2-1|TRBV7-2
TGTGCCAGCAGCCTCCTCGGAGGTGTCGGGGTAGGAGAGCAGTTCTTC
CASSLLGGVGVGEQFF
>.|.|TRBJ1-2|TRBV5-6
TGTGCCAGCAGCCCTGGGGGTGGGCAGTTCTATGGCTACACCTTC
CASSPGGGQFYGYTF
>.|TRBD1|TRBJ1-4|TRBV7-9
TGTGCCAGCAGCCAGACAGGGCGGGAAAAACTGTTTTTT
CASSQTGREKLFF
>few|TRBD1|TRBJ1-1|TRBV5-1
TGCGCCAGCAGCTCGGAGGGGGCGTTAAACACTGAAGCTTTCTTT
CASSSEGALNTEAFF
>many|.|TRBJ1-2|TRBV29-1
TGCAGCGTTGAGCCCAGGTTCTATGGCTACACCTTC
CSVEPRFYGYTF
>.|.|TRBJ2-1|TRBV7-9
TGTGCCAGCAGCCCCAAATACCCAAAGGCTGGGATCTCCTACAATGAGCAGTTCTTC
CASSPKYPKAGISYNEQFF
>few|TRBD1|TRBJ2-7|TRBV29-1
TGCAGCGTGGCACAGGGGTTTTCCTACGAGCAGTACTTC
CSVAQGFSYEQYF
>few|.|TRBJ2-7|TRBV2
TGTGCCAGCATAGGCAGATTCTACGAGCAGTACTTC
CASIGRFYEQYF
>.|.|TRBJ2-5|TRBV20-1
TGCAGTGCTAGGGACACAACTGTGCAAGAGACCCAGTACTTC
CSARDTTVQETQYF